The sequence of this T cell receptor (beta chain) was determined in a study of T cells expressing NK-cell markers. The CDR3 spans 13 residues. CDR1 and CDR2 (germline): KGHSH, LQKENI. After re-calling the 5' RACE reads, TCRdb lists one entry per CDR3 protein, DNA absent. The repertoire table contains around 140,000 distinct CDR3 sequences. Study outcomes and limitations: Top CD8+ clonotypes included the dominant CD3+CD56+NKG2C+ clonotypes in roughly 6 donors. Where several donors were concerned, these clonotypes also led the CD3+CD56-NKG2C+ fraction.

Points on this clonotype: Its antigen remains unidentified.

The specimen sequenced was blood T cells: a sorted CD56 or NKG2C T cell subset, CD4+ or CD8+ T cells, or bulk PBMC T cells (not recorded which). The receptor was derived from a man aged 18 to 30 in good health. The rearrangement links TRBV18 to TRBJ2-3; TCRdb gives TRBD1 as the D gene, but with no DNA this cannot be confirmed. The CDR3 here is CASSPLPPDTQYF.